This T cell receptor (beta chain) was sequenced during a study of early T cells in non-severe SARS-CoV-2 infection. The overall study: Unsorted whole-blood RNA was sequenced in bulk, leaving chains unpaired. Broader study findings: Matching against VDJdb likely underestimated virus-specific expansions, favoring anti-spike CD8.

The CDR3 has 15 amino acids. Germline CDR1 and CDR2: SEHNR and FQNEAQ (reference sequence). V was pared by 1 base and J by 10 bases, with 17 bases between. As concerns this clonotype: What it recognizes is unknown.

Unique molecular identifiers were added to individual cDNA molecules. TCRdb called the 5' RACE reads again in MiXCR, with one record for every CDR3 protein. This sample has about 33,000 distinct CDR3 sequences, with 4.7% found just once. The sample comprised whole blood. The chain carries TRBV7-9 and TRBJ2-1, with unresolved D. The receptor's source is an adult who was a healthcare worker with PCR-confirmed SARS-CoV-2 infection or an uninfected control (not recorded which). The CDR3 loop reads CASSLVVAYRGEQFF. In DNA form, the CDR3 reads TGTGCCAGCAGCTTAGTGGTAGCATACCGTGGAGAGCAGTTCTTC.